The rows below give T cell receptor beta chains drawn from one sample of a study of blood T cell repertoires in COVID-19. TCRdb keeps only in-frame clones here, not all; method: immunoSEQ multiplex PCR. The data contain roughly 74,000 clones, 80% to 90% of them singletons. The material sequenced was peripheral blood. These receptors were taken from a woman over 75 with active or convalescent COVID-19. The CDR3 runs from the conserved cysteine through the conserved F or W. A D gene is named only where the DNA matches it firmly. Where a row states a size, it is once, few, many or the class of an expanded clone; other rows omit it.

abundance,j_gene,v_gene,d_gene,CDR3aa,CDR3nt
NA,TRBJ2-7,TRBV27,NA,CASRATGHGYEQYF,TGTGCCAGCAGGGCAACGGGACACGGCTACGAGCAGTACTTC
NA,TRBJ2-1,TRBV19,TRBD2,CASTTTSGRPYNEQFF,TGTGCCAGTACTACGACTAGCGGGAGACCTTACAATGAGCAGTTCTTC
NA,TRBJ2-3,TRBV10-3,TRBD1,CAIRGTGDYRPTDTQYF,TGTGCCATCAGGGGGACAGGGGACTACCGACCCACAGATACGCAGTATTTT
NA,TRBJ2-7,TRBV27,TRBD2,CASSRTGFTSGSGEQYF,TGTGCCAGCAGTCGGACAGGGTTCACTAGCGGGAGCGGCGAGCAGTACTTC
NA,TRBJ1-5,TRBV2,NA,CASSEGRGNQPQHF,TGTGCCAGCAGTGAAGGCCGGGGAAATCAGCCCCAGCATTTT
NA,TRBJ2-3,TRBV5-6,TRBD2,CASSFEAGGSTDTQYF,TGTGCCAGCAGCTTCGAAGCGGGGGGGAGCACAGATACGCAGTATTTT
NA,TRBJ1-1,TRBV19,NA,CASSITRENTEAFF,TGTGCCAGTAGTATAACGAGAGAGAACACTGAAGCTTTCTTT
NA,TRBJ2-1,TRBV11-3,TRBD2,CASSFGRWTSGLNEQFF,TGTGCCAGCAGCTTTGGTCGCTGGACTAGCGGCCTCAATGAGCAGTTCTTC
NA,TRBJ1-2,TRBV11-3,NA,CASSLDQGNYGYTF,TGTGCCAGCAGCTTAGATCAGGGTAACTATGGCTACACCTTC
NA,TRBJ1-6,TRBV6-4,NA,CASSESGGYSPLHF,TGTGCCAGCAGTGAGTCGGGAGGTTATTCACCCCTCCACTTT
NA,TRBJ2-1,TRBV12-5,TRBD2,CASGLPEGGRFYNEQFF,TGTGCTAGTGGTTTGCCCGAGGGCGGGAGGTTCTACAATGAGCAGTTCTTC
NA,TRBJ2-5,TRBV15,TRBD2,CATSTALAGGLETQYF,TGTGCCACCAGTACGGCCCTAGCGGGGGGGCTGGAGACCCAGTACTTC
once,TRBJ1-2,TRBV29-1,TRBD1,CSVSGQGWGYTF,TGCAGCGTTTCGGGACAGGGTTGGGGCTACACCTTC
NA,TRBJ1-1,TRBV25-1,TRBD1,CASSPGQGNTEAFF,TGTGCCAGCAGTCCAGGACAGGGTAACACTGAAGCTTTCTTT
NA,TRBJ2-6,TRBV5-1,NA,CASSLGPQAVLTF,TGCGCCAGCAGCTTGGGGCCCCAGGCCGTCCTGACTTTC
NA,TRBJ2-7,TRBV6-5,TRBD2,CASLGLAGDEQYF,TGTGCCAGCTTGGGACTAGCGGGGGACGAGCAGTACTTC
once,TRBJ2-7,TRBV15,TRBD1,CATRLTGESYEQYF,TGTGCCACCAGATTGACAGGGGAATCCTACGAGCAGTACTTC
NA,TRBJ1-1,TRBV19,NA,CASSTATNTEAFF,TGTGCCAGTAGTACAGCGACGAACACTGAAGCTTTCTTT
NA,TRBJ2-3,TRBV19,TRBD2,CASSTRLAGTTDTQYF,TGTGCCAGTAGTACAAGACTAGCGGGGACCACAGATACGCAGTATTTT
NA,TRBJ2-2,TRBV5-1,NA,CASSLAGAGTGELFF,TGCGCCAGCAGCTTGGCCGGCGCGGGAACCGGGGAGCTGTTTTTT